These 9 T cell receptor beta chains were all obtained from the same sample, sequenced in a study of vaccination effects on CD4 cells after COVID-19. Antigen-specific CD4+ T cells were expanded (with viral peptide pools) by the ViraFEST assay ahead of sequencing. Scientists isolated CD4+ T cells after an approximately 10-day culture period ended. PCR showed that the person got SARS-CoV-2 infection at some point between March and December 2020. These receptors have no known antigen. The method was immunoSEQ multiplex PCR; TCRdb's version includes in-frame clones alone and lacks a portion of them. Among under 80,000 clones listed, under 85% were seen once. The source was CD4+ T cells from PBMCs cultured with HIV peptides, collected before COVID-19 vaccination. Subset indicated: HIV-1 Nef peptide pool negative control/reference culture. The receptors here all came from a human donor who had a prior SARS-CoV-2 infection.

This chain joins TRBV20-1 and TRBJ2-1; TRBD1 matches 7 bases. Per germline, CDR1 DFQATT and CDR2 SNEGSKA (reference sequence). Unmatched junction bases numbered 8, after V lost 3 bases and J lost 0 bases. The CDR3 length is 16 residues. CDR3 region: CSASPGTASSYNEQFF. The CDR3 nucleotides are TGCAGTGCTAGTCCCGGGACAGCATCCTCCTACAATGAGCAGTTCTTC.

The chain uses TRBV7-2 and TRBJ1-5, with 7 positions matching TRBD1. The CDR3 has 13 amino acids. V lost 4 bases, J lost 6 bases, and 3 bases stayed unmatched. Germline V gene data show CDR1 as SGHTA and CDR2 as FQGNSA. CDR3 amino acids: CASSYDRAQPQHF. DNA for the CDR3: TGTGCCAGCAGCTACGACAGGGCTCAGCCCCAGCATTTT.

The chain links TRBV30 to TRBJ2-5; no reliable D call. The CDR3 is 14 amino acids. Trimming took 2 bases from V and 5 from J, leaving 15 bases between them. Per germline, CDR1 GTSNPN and CDR2 SVGIG (reference sequence). CDR3 in amino acids: CAWSFSSRWETQYF. The CDR3 coding sequence is TGTGCCTGGAGTTTTAGTAGTCGTTGGGAGACCCAGTACTTC.

V usage is TRBV5-4 and J usage is TRBJ1-4; TRBD1 matches 8 bases. The CDR3 length is 14 residues. The V gene end was trimmed by 4 bases and the J gene end by 5 bases; junction bases not matched to a gene: 4. The germline V gene has CDR1 SGHNT and CDR2 YYREEE (reference sequence). The chain's CDR3 is CASSPGGFNEKLFF. CDR3 nucleotides: TGTGCCAGCAGCCCAGGGGGCTTCAATGAAAAACTGTTTTTT.

The gene calls are TRBV2 and TRBJ1-6; no clear D gene. Trimming shortened V by 4 bases and J by 9 bases, and 13 bases separated the two germline ends. The germline V gene encodes CDR1 SNHLY and CDR2 FYNNEI. The CDR3 spans 14 residues. The CDR3 nucleotides read TGTGCCAGCAGTGTCGGGCCGCTGGCTTCACCCCTCCACTTT. Translation gives CASSVGPLASPLHF.

This sequence joins TRBV9 and TRBJ2-2; no reliable D call. Germline CDR1 is SGDLS and CDR2 is YYNGEE. The ends were cut back, 0 bases at V and 6 bases at J, with 9 bases in the middle. The CDR3 consists of 14 residues. CDR3 sequence: CASSVGLQPGELFF. The CDR3 nucleotides read TGTGCCAGCAGCGTAGGTCTGCAGCCCGGGGAGCTGTTTTTT.

V usage is TRBV18 and J usage is TRBJ2-3; D tentatively reads TRBD1 or TRBD2 (7 bases each). From germline, CDR1 is KGHSH and CDR2 LQKENI. Trimming took off 6 bases at V and 5 bases at J, with 18 bases between the two ends. This CDR3 contains 15 residues. CDR3 residues: CASSDRRELVDTQYF. The CDR3 DNA sequence: TGTGCCAGCTCGGACAGGCGGGAGCTCGTAGATACGCAGTATTTT. Complete variable domain (other parts from reference TRBV18 and TRBJ2-3): NAGVMQNPRHLVRRRGQEARLRCSPMKGHSHVYWYRQLPEEGLKFMVYLQKENIIDESGMPKERFSAEFPKEGPSILRIQQVVRGDSAAYFCASSDRRELVDTQYFGPGTRLTVL.

V is TRBV18 and J is TRBJ2-2; D not certain. The CDR3 length is 15 residues. Trimming cost V 5 bases and J 2 bases, with 12 bases left between them. Germline values: CDR1 KGHSH, CDR2 LQKENI. CDR3 DNA sequence: TGTGCCAGCTCAGGGGTCAGATCCAACACCGGGGAGCTGTTTTTT. Translation gives CASSGVRSNTGELFF.

The chain combines TRBV4-1 with TRBJ2-3; no clear D gene. V shed 0 bases and J shed 0 bases, with 10 bases lying between them. CDR1 is MGHRA, CDR2 YSYEKL, per germline. There are 16 residues in the CDR3. The CDR3 loop reads CASSQEAPLSTDTQYF. The CDR3 coding sequence is TGCGCCAGCAGCCAAGAGGCGCCTTTGAGCACAGATACGCAGTATTTT.